These T cell receptor beta chains were read from a single sample in a study of PD-1 blockade in classical Hodgkin lymphoma. Data came from immunoSEQ multiplex PCR; TCRdb stores just in-frame clones and leaves some out. Of 20,000 to 30,000 clones listed, 70% to 90% are singletons. The sample in question was peripheral blood mononuclear cells (PBMCs), obtained at baseline. The receptors shown here come from a human donor with classical Hodgkin lymphoma. The CDR3 runs from the conserved cysteine through the conserved F or W. Each record gives: D gene, J gene, clone size, V gene, CDR3 protein, CDR3 DNA. A D gene is named only where the DNA matches it firmly. Clone size is given for some rows only: seen once, a few or many times, or a class if the clone is expanded.

- | TRBJ1-4 | - | TRBV14 | CASSYSGTLGEKLFF | TGTGCCAGCAGCTATTCGGGTACTCTGGGTGAAAAACTGTTTTTT
- | TRBJ1-1 | few | TRBV28 | CASSRRNTEAFF | TGTGCCAGCAGCCGAAGAAACACTGAAGCTTTCTTT
TRBD1 | TRBJ1-5 | - | TRBV5-1 | CASSSDGRGSQPQHF | TGCGCCAGCAGCTCCGACGGCAGGGGGTCACAGCCCCAGCATTTT
TRBD1 | TRBJ1-6 | - | TRBV4-2 | CASSQDAGQGKALHF | TGTGCCAGCAGCCAAGATGCGGGACAGGGCAAGGCCCTCCACTTT
- | TRBJ1-2 | - | TRBV7-9 | CASSWSSTGGDGYTF | TGTGCCAGCAGCTGGTCCTCGACAGGCGGGGATGGCTACACCTTC
- | TRBJ2-1 | - | TRBV6-5 | CASSYWEEGNEQFF | TGTGCCAGCAGTTATTGGGAGGAAGGCAATGAGCAGTTCTTC
TRBD1 | TRBJ1-2 | - | TRBV6-6 | CASTDRGTGGYGYTF | TGTGCCAGCACCGACCGGGGGACAGGGGGTTATGGCTACACCTTC
- | TRBJ1-1 | - | TRBV25-1 | CASRSMEGDTEAFF | TGTGCCAGCAGGTCCATGGAAGGGGACACTGAAGCTTTCTTT
- | TRBJ1-2 | - | TRBV6-5 | CASRTNQGQLGYTF | TGTGCCAGCAGGACCAACCAGGGTCAACTGGGCTACACCTTC
- | TRBJ1-2 | - | TRBV9 | CASSVGLKGAGYTF | TGTGCCAGCAGCGTCGGACTGAAGGGTGCTGGCTACACCTTC
- | TRBJ1-1 | few | TRBV7-9 | CASSPVGNTEAFF | TGTGCCAGCAGCCCCGTTGGGAACACTGAAGCTTTCTTT
- | TRBJ1-4 | once | TRBV18 | CASSPQFGTDNEKLFF | TGTGCCAGCTCACCACAGTTCGGGACGGATAATGAAAAACTGTTTTTT
- | TRBJ2-2 | - | TRBV27 | CASSPLDRPFTGELFF | TGTGCCAGCAGTCCGCTCGACAGGCCCTTCACCGGGGAGCTGTTTTTT
- | TRBJ2-2 | - | TRBV5-1 | CASNGRGGTGELFF | TGCGCCAGCAACGGACGGGGCGGCACCGGGGAGCTGTTTTTT
TRBD1 | TRBJ1-5 | - | TRBV7-3 | CASSLFSTGRRWHNQPQHF | TGTGCCAGCAGCTTATTTTCGACAGGGAGGCGGTGGCACAATCAGCCCCAGCATTTT
- | TRBJ1-1 | - | TRBV7-9 | CASSLQNTEAFF | TGTGCCAGCAGCCTTCAAAACACTGAAGCTTTCTTT
TRBD2 | TRBJ2-3 | - | TRBV5-1 | CASSFPSGVTDTQYF | TGCGCCAGCAGCTTCCCTAGCGGCGTCACAGATACGCAGTATTTT
- | TRBJ2-7 | - | TRBV2 | CASKAPQEWQYF | TGTGCCAGCAAGGCGCCTCAGGAGTGGCAGTACTTC
- | TRBJ1-1 | - | TRBV19 | CASSINWDPSRVAEAFF | TGTGCCAGTAGTATAAACTGGGACCCCTCCAGGGTCGCTGAAGCTTTCTTT
TRBD1 | TRBJ2-5 | - | TRBV6-1 | CASRQGARETQYF | TGTGCCAGCAGGCAGGGGGCGCGTGAGACCCAGTACTTC
TRBD2 | TRBJ2-1 | - | TRBV5-1 | CASNPGGSYNEQFF | TGCGCCAGCAACCCGGGGGGTTCATACAATGAGCAGTTCTTC
TRBD1 | TRBJ2-7 | - | TRBV7-3 | CASSEDRGSGDEQYF | TGTGCCAGCAGCGAAGACAGGGGTTCGGGGGACGAGCAGTACTTC
TRBD1 | TRBJ2-3 | - | TRBV6-5 | CASRGTDATDTQYF | TGTGCCAGCAGGGGGACAGATGCCACAGATACGCAGTATTTT
TRBD2 | TRBJ2-7 | - | TRBV6-5 | CASRPTTSNEQYF | TGTGCCAGCAGGCCCACGACTAGCAACGAGCAGTACTTC
- | TRBJ2-2 | - | TRBV5-1 | CASSLVSGNTGELFF | TGCGCCAGCAGCTTGGTTTCCGGGAACACCGGGGAGCTGTTTTTT
- | TRBJ2-7 | - | TRBV19 | CASSSVSGGEQYF | TGTGCCAGTAGTTCTGTGTCTGGGGGCGAGCAGTACTTC
TRBD2 | TRBJ2-2 | - | TRBV6-5 | CASSWEPGGNTGELFF | TGTGCCAGCAGTTGGGAACCGGGGGGGAACACCGGGGAGCTGTTTTTT
TRBD2 | TRBJ2-3 | - | TRBV5-1 | CASSMSIGRGASTDTQYF | TGCGCCAGCAGCATGAGCATAGGGCGGGGGGCTAGCACAGATACGCAGTATTTT
- | TRBJ1-2 | - | TRBV10-3 | CAISESKTLGYTF | TGTGCCATCAGTGAGTCGAAAACTCTTGGCTACACCTTC
- | TRBJ2-3 | - | TRBV7-9 | CASSFSADTQYF | TGTGCCAGCAGCTTTTCTGCAGATACGCAGTATTTT
- | TRBJ2-7 | - | TRBV18 | CASSPPSGSRYEQYF | TGTGCCAGCTCACCACCTTCAGGGTCAAGGTACGAGCAGTACTTC
- | TRBJ1-1 | - | TRBV7-9 | CASSLEWQGNTEAFF | TGTGCCAGCAGCTTAGAGTGGCAGGGAAACACTGAAGCTTTCTTT
- | TRBJ2-2 | - | TRBV5-1 | CASRPGTQNTGELFF | TGCGCCAGCAGACCCGGGACACAGAACACCGGGGAGCTGTTTTTT
TRBD1 | TRBJ1-2 | - | TRBV4-3 | CASSQDHWTGLMGGYTF | TGCGCCAGCAGCCAAGATCACTGGACAGGGCTCATGGGGGGCTACACCTTC
- | TRBJ1-2 | - | TRBV6-5 | CASGERKRNYGYTF | TGTGCCAGCGGAGAGCGCAAAAGGAACTATGGCTACACCTTC
TRBD2 | TRBJ2-2 | - | TRBV7-2 | CASSLVWGGTGELFF | TGTGCCAGCAGCTTAGTTTGGGGGGGCACCGGGGAGCTGTTTTTT
- | TRBJ2-5 | - | TRBV5-1 | CASSLKLPQETQYF | TGCGCCAGCAGCTTGAAGCTCCCACAAGAGACCCAGTACTTC
- | TRBJ2-4 | - | TRBV10-3 | CAISEKDSSQRQYF | TGTGCCATCAGTGAAAAGGACAGTAGCCAAAGGCAGTACTTC
- | TRBJ2-3 | - | TRBV5-1 | CASSLAEARASDTQYF | TGCGCCAGCAGCTTGGCCGAAGCGCGGGCGTCGGATACGCAGTATTTT
TRBD2 | TRBJ2-3 | - | TRBV12-5 | CASRTSGGSTDTQYF | TGTGCTAGCCGGACTAGCGGGGGATCCACAGATACGCAGTATTTT
- | TRBJ2-2 | few | TRBV5-1 | CASSLLGAGGELFF | TGCGCCAGCAGCTTGTTGGGGGCCGGCGGGGAGCTGTTTTTT
- | TRBJ2-4 | once | TRBV11-2 | CASSLVPGGQSLKNIQYF | TGTGCCAGCAGCTTAGTCCCTGGCGGGCAGTCATTAAAAAACATTCAGTACTTC
- | TRBJ2-2 | - | TRBV5-1 | CASSFGSPNTGELFF | TGCGCCAGCAGCTTCGGGTCTCCAAACACCGGGGAGCTGTTTTTT